This entry describes one T cell receptor (beta chain). Its antigen is unknown. This entry belongs to a study of T-cell reconstitution after alpha-beta-depleted transplantation in children. Regarding the study as a whole: At one year after transplant, newly produced T cells mostly accounted for T-cell counts and diversity.

This CDR3 has 17 residues. V gave up 2 bases and J gave up 6 bases, with 22 bases separating them. CDR1 is MNHEY, CDR2 SVGAGI, per germline. Preparation of the TCRbeta library was carried out with unique molecular identifiers. TCRdb ran MiXCR on the PCR reads and lists one entry per CDR3 protein. The sample comprises about a million distinct CDR3 sequences, around 30% of which are singletons, and approximately 30% rests with the top ten. The V call is TRBV6-5, the J call TRBJ2-5; either TRBD1 or TRBD2 may supply D (6 bases each). This material consisted of PBMCs, mostly from graft donor cells, taken 360 days after TCRalphabeta/CD19-depleted stem cell transplant. The TCR comes from a boy younger than two who had a stem cell transplant for SCID, so the T cells may come from the graft donor. This CDR3 reads CASSYRLQGRGGQTQYF. The DNA of the CDR3 is TGTGCCAGCAGTTACCGCTTGCAGGGCAGGGGAGGACAGACCCAGTACTTC.